The sequence of this T cell receptor (beta chain) was determined in a study of CD8+CD57+ T cells in acquired aplastic anemia. Genomic DNA acted as the template from which TCR beta VDJ combination and CDR3 sequence profiling were carried out. TCRdb used MiXCR to reprocess the reads, holding one entry per CDR3 protein. The sample carries 80,000 or so distinct CDR3 sequences, around 44% recorded once. The sequence came from a human donor in good health, serving as a control. Sequenced input: sorted CD4+, CD8+, or CD8+CD57+ T cells (not recorded which) from PBMCs.

CDR3 sequence: CASSLVSFTGTEAFF. DNA for the CDR3: TGTGCCAGCAGCTTAGTTAGTTTTACAGGCACTGAAGCTTTCTTT. The chain uses TRBV7-8 and TRBJ1-1; D perhaps matches TRBD1 (5 bases). Germline V gene lookup returns CDR1 SGHVS and CDR2 FQNEAQ. V dropped 1 base and J dropped 4 bases, with 13 bases sitting between them. CDR3 size: 15 residues.